A single sample gave rise to the 10 T cell receptor beta chains below, sequenced in a study of T cells in severe cutaneous drug reactions. The patients sequenced had a carbamazepine-induced Stevens-Johnson syndrome or toxic epidermal necrolysis reaction. TCR subtype-specific primers in iRepertoire multiplex PCR prepared libraries for bulk and single-cell sequencing. TCRdb re-analyzed the multiplex PCR reads; it lists each CDR3 protein once, without DNA. This repertoire includes tens of thousands of distinct CDR3 sequences. Material: PBMCs. The receptors originated from a human donor with toxic epidermal necrolysis, a severe cutaneous drug reaction.

V is TRBV19 and J is TRBJ2-1; TCRdb names TRBD2, which stays unverified in the absence of DNA. This CDR3 comprises 14 residues. CDR1 is LNHDA and CDR2 is SQIVND in the germline V gene (reference sequence). The CDR3 reads CATQPRLANNEQFF. The entire variable domain, with the rest obtained from reference TRBV19 and TRBJ2-1, is as follows: DGGITQSPKYLFRKEGQNVTLSCEQNLNHDAMYWYRQDPGQGLRLIYYSQIVNDFQKGDIAEGYSVSREKKESFPLTVTSAQKNPTAFYLCATQPRLANNEQFFGPGTRLTVL.

Its frequency marks this clonotype as medium-sized. V gene TRBV6-2 or TRBV6-3 combines with J gene TRBJ2-1; TCRdb names TRBD2, which stays unverified in the absence of DNA. Germline assignment: CDR1 MNHEY and CDR2 SVGEGT. There are 13 residues in the CDR3. CDR3 region: CASSESSGRAPFF.

The chain joins TRBV19 to TRBJ2-7; TCRdb gives TRBD2 as the D gene, but with no DNA this cannot be confirmed. This CDR3 spans 14 amino acids. The germline V gene has CDR1 LNHDA and CDR2 SQIVND (reference sequence). CDR3: CASSIRLAVPEQYF.

The chain recombines TRBV20-1 with TRBJ2-5; the TRBD1 assignment by TCRdb is unverifiable without DNA. There are 15 residues in the CDR3. The germline V gene has CDR1 DFQATT and CDR2 SNEGSKA (reference sequence). CDR3 region: CSARKDRGRGETQYF.

This chain links TRBV25-1 with TRBJ1-3. Looked up from germline, CDR1 is MGHDK and CDR2 is SYGVNS. The CDR3 is 16 residues long. CDR3 sequence reads: CASSARALNSGNTIYF.

This clonotype counts as medium-sized by frequency. The V gene is TRBV6-5, the J gene TRBJ2-7. The CDR3 spans 12 residues. Germline CDR1 and CDR2: MNHEY and SVGAGI. This chain's CDR3 is CASSLLGYEQYF.

The chain uses TRBV29-1 and TRBJ1-2; TCRdb's D gene call, TRBD1, goes unchecked for lack of DNA. The CDR3 consists of 12 residues. Germline-derived CDR1 and CDR2 are SQVTM and ANQGSEA. CDR3 amino acids: CSVETGIRGYTF.

CDR3 protein: CASSPQTGSVTEAFF. This chain connects TRBV3-1 to TRBJ1-1; TCRdb returns TRBD1, unconfirmable since there is no DNA. The CDR3 sequence is 15 residues long. Germline loops: CDR1 LGHDT, CDR2 YNNKEL (reference sequence).

This rearrangement joins TRBV10-1 to TRBJ2-5. This CDR3 is built from 13 residues. CDR1 WNHNN and CDR2 SYGVQD come from the germline V gene (reference sequence). CDR3 sequence: CASSEAPQETQYF.

The chain is built from TRBV20-1 and TRBJ2-5; TCRdb designates TRBD2, a call that cannot be tested without DNA. The CDR3 length is 14 residues. Germline loops: CDR1 DFQATT, CDR2 SNEGSKA (reference sequence). The CDR3 here is CSASTLSSPETQYF.